The clone carrying this TCR beta chain was counted ten times or more. The TCR library protocol attached unique molecular identifiers to the individual cDNA molecules. From the 5' RACE reads, TCRdb called clonotypes with MiXCR, one entry per CDR3 protein. The table shows around 63,000 distinct CDR3 sequences, with 10% to 15% occurring only once. The data originate from a study of early T cells in non-severe SARS-CoV-2 infection. V was trimmed by 6 bases and J by 1 base, leaving 13 bases between them. Per the germline V gene, CDR1 is KGHSH and CDR2 is LQKENI. There are 15 residues in the CDR3. This rearrangement joins TRBV18 to TRBJ2-1, with D maybe TRBD1 (6 bases). The source material was whole blood. The receptor comes from an adult who was a healthcare worker with PCR-confirmed SARS-CoV-2 infection or an uninfected control (not recorded which). CDR3 protein: CASSHRDKSYNEQFF. DNA of the CDR3: TGTGCCAGCTCCCACCGGGACAAGTCCTACAATGAGCAGTTCTTC. Based on the CDR3 plus reference TRBV18 and TRBJ2-1, the full variable domain is NAGVMQNPRHLVRRRGQEARLRCSPMKGHSHVYWYRQLPEEGLKFMVYLQKENIIDESGMPKERFSAEFPKEGPSILRIQQVVRGDSAAYFCASSHRDKSYNEQFFGPGTRLTVL.